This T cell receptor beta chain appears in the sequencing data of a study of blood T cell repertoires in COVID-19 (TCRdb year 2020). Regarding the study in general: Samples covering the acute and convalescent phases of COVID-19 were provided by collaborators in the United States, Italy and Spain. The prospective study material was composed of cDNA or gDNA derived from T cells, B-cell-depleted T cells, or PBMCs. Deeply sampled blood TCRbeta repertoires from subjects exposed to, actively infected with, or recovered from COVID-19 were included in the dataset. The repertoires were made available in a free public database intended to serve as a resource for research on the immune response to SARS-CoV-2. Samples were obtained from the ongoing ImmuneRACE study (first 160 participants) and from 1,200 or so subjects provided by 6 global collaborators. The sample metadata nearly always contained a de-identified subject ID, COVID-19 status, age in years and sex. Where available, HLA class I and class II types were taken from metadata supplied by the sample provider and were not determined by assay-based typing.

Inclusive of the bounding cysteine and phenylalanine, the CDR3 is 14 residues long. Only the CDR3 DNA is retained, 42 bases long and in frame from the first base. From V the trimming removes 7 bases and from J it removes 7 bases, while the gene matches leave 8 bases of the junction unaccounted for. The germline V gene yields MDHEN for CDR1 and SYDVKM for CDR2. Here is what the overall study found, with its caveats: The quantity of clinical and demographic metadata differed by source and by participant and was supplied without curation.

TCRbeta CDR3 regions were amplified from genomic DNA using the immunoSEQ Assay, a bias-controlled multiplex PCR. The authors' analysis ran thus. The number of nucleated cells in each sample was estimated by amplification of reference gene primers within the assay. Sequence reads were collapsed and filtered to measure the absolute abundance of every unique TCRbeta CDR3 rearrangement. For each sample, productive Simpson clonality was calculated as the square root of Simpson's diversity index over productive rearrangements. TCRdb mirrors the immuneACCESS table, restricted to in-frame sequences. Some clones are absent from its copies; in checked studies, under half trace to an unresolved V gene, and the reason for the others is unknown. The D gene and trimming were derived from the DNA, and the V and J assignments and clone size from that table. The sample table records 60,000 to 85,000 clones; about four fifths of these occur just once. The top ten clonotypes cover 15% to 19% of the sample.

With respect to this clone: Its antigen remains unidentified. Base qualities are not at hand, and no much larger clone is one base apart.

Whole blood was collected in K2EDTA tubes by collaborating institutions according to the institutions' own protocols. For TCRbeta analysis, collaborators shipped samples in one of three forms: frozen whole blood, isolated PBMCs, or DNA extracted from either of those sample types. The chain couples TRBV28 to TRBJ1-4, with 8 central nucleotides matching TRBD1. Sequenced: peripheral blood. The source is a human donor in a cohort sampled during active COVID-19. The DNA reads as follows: TGTGCCAGCACCTTGCCAGGGGGCTTTGAAAAACTGTTTTTT. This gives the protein CASTLPGGFEKLFF.